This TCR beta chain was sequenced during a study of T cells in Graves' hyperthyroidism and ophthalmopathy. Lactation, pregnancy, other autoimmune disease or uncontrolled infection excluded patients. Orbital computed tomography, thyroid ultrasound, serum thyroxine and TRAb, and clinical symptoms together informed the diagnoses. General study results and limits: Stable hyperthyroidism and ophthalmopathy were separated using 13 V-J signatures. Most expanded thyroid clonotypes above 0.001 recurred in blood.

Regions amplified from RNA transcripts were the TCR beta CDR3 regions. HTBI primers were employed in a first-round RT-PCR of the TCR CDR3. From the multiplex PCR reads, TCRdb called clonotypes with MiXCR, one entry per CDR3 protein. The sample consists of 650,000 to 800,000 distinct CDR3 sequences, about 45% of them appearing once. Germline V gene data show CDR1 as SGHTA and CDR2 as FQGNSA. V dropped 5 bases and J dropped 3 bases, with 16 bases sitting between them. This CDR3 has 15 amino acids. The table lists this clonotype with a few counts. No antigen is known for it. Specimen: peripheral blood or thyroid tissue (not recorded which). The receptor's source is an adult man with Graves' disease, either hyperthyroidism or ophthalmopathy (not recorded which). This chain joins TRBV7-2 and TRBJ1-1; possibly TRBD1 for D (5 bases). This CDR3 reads CASSVDAGSDTEAFF. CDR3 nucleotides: TGTGCCAGCAGCGTGGACGCAGGGAGTGACACTGAAGCTTTCTTT.